Sequencing of this T cell receptor (beta chain) was carried out in a study of cytomegalovirus exposure and HLA in healthy donors. There are 14 residues in the CDR3. With 5 bases clipped from V and 5 bases from J, the junction kept 8 bases outside the gene matches. Germline assignment: CDR1 LNHDA and CDR2 SQIVND (reference sequence). The PCR had 60 Vbeta and 13 Jbeta primers. Generated by immunoSEQ multiplex PCR, the TCRdb table keeps only in-frame clones and is missing some. The data contain about 150,000 clones, roughly 82% of them singletons. The sample comprised PBMCs. This TCR derives from a man in his forties or fifties in good health and CMV-seropositive. V usage is TRBV19 and J usage is TRBJ2-5, with TRBD2 matching 7 bases. The CDR3 DNA is TGTGCCAGTAGTTCGGGGGGTCATTCGGAGACCCAGTACTTC. Its protein is CASSSGGHSETQYF.